This T cell receptor (beta chain) is drawn from a study of T cell changes during pregnancy in multiple sclerosis. The repertoire was sequenced with immunoSEQ multiplex PCR; TCRdb's copy has only in-frame clones and lacks some. The profile shows roughly 120,000 clones, 85% to 95% of them singletons. This CDR3 comprises 13 residues. Losses at the gene ends were 8 bases for V and 10 bases for J; bases not matched to a gene: 11. CDR1 and CDR2 (germline): GTSNPN, SVGIG (reference sequence). The source material was peripheral blood, sampled before pregnancy. This TCR derives from a female donor with multiple sclerosis, enrolled in a pregnancy study. The chain couples TRBV30 to TRBJ2-1; 10 positions match TRBD2. CDR3 sequence: CALISGRAQEQFF. CDR3 DNA: TGTGCCCTCATAAGCGGGAGGGCTCAAGAGCAGTTCTTC. The complete variable domain, with remaining parts taken from reference TRBV30 and TRBJ2-1, reads SQTIHQWPATLVQPVGSPLSLECTVEGTSNPNLYWYRQAAGRGLQLLFYSVGIGQISSEVPQNLSASRPQDRQFILSSKKLLLSDSGFYLCALISGRAQEQFFGPGTRLTVL.